These 20 T cell receptor beta chains came from one sample sequenced in a study of vaccination and CD4 T cells after COVID-19. An Oncomine TCR Beta short-read assay was used to sequence the DNA from cultured CD4+ T cells. MiXCR, run by TCRdb on the PCR reads, gives a single entry per CDR3 protein. Among 7,500 or so distinct CDR3 sequences listed, roughly 70% were seen once. Treatment described: roughly 10-day PBMC culture with coronavirus spike peptide pools or control peptides (ViraFEST assay). The antigens these receptors bind are not known. Sequenced sample: CD4+ T cells from blood, cultured in vitro. These receptors all come from a human donor who had recovered from COVID-19.

The rearrangement links TRBV28 to TRBJ2-4; maybe TRBD2 (5 bases). V dropped 5 bases and J dropped 3 bases, with 8 bases sitting between them. The CDR3 totals 13 residues. Germline V gene lookup returns CDR1 MDHEN and CDR2 SYDVKM. The CDR3 loop reads CASSPRDKNIQYF. The DNA for the CDR3 is TGTGCCAGCAGTCCTCGGGACAAAAACATTCAGTACTTC.

This clonotype was seen a handful of times. The J gene is TRBJ2-7, the V gene TRBV11-2; the match to TRBD2 covers 8 bases. The germline V gene encodes CDR1 SGHAT and CDR2 FQNNGV. The V gene end was trimmed by 6 bases and the J gene end by 0 bases; junction bases not matched to a gene: 4. The CDR3 runs 14 residues. The CDR3 sequence is CASRIAGSSYEQYF. In DNA form, the CDR3 reads TGTGCCAGCAGAATAGCGGGAAGCTCCTACGAGCAGTACTTC.

This clonotype was picked up one time. J is TRBJ1-2 and V is TRBV20-1, with 9 bases that match TRBD1. The CDR3 loop spans 13 amino acids. The germline gives CDR1 DFQATT, CDR2 SNEGSKA (reference sequence). Here the CDR3 reads CSGLRQGDYGYTF. In DNA, the CDR3 is TGCAGCGGACTAAGACAGGGGGACTATGGCTACACCTTC.

The chain carries TRBV15 and TRBJ1-2; D unclear. This CDR3 contains 18 residues. Germline V gene sequence: CDR1 LNHNV, CDR2 YYDKDF (reference sequence). The V end lost 3 bases, the J end lost 6 bases, and 26 bases lay between the germline ends. The DNA for the CDR3 is TGTGCCACCAGCAGTGAATGGTGGAGTGTAAGGGTGACGGATGGCTACACCTTC. Its protein product is CATSSEWWSVRVTDGYTF.

This clonotype was recorded once. The chain uses TRBV20-1 and TRBJ1-5; D gene uncertain. Germline-derived CDR1 and CDR2 are DFQATT and SNEGSKA (reference sequence). V lost 1 base, J lost 2 bases, and 15 bases lay in between. This CDR3 spans 16 amino acids. The CDR3 sequence: CSARGGAGWGNQPQHF. The CDR3 DNA reads as TGCAGTGCTAGAGGTGGTGCGGGATGGGGCAATCAGCCCCAGCATTTT.

CDR3: CASSEGGSGTDTQYF. The CDR3 bases are TGTGCCAGCAGTGAAGGCGGGAGCGGCACAGATACGCAGTATTTT. The chain employs TRBV6-4 and TRBJ2-3; TRBD2 aligns across 7 bases. The V segment lost 3 bases and the J segment 1 base; nucleotides outside the gene matches: 4. The CDR3 consists of 15 residues. The V gene's germline CDR1 is MRHNA and CDR2 SNTAGT.

The table lists this clonotype with a count of one. The chain recombines TRBV28 with TRBJ1-5; TRBD1 is a possible D gene (5 bases). Germline CDR1 MDHEN, CDR2 SYDVKM. Trimming took off 7 bases at V and 2 bases at J, with 18 bases between the two ends. This CDR3 contains 16 residues. The CDR3 nucleotides read TGTGCCAGCAAATGGGGGATGGCAGGCGGCAATCAGCCCCAGCATTTT. Translation gives CASKWGMAGGNQPQHF.

This chain connects TRBV27 to TRBJ1-2; D gene ambiguous. The CDR3 is 15 residues long. CDR1 and CDR2 (germline): MNHEY, SMNVEV (reference sequence). Trimming removed 8 bases from V and 0 bases from J, with 16 bases in between. CDR3 sequence reads: CASLSRAAANYGYTF. DNA of the CDR3: TGTGCCAGCCTATCGCGGGCAGCAGCTAACTATGGCTACACCTTC.

This clonotype is labeled as medium-sized. This chain connects TRBV7-2 to TRBJ1-2; tentatively, D is TRBD1 (5 bases). Deletions cut 1 base from V and 5 bases from J, with 14 bases between. Germline CDR1 SGHTA, CDR2 FQGNSA. The CDR3 spans 15 residues. CDR3 protein: CASSLGGSSRYGYTF. CDR3 nucleotides: TGTGCCAGCAGCTTAGGGGGGAGCTCACGTTATGGCTACACCTTC.

The V call is TRBV20-1, the J call TRBJ2-5; 14 nucleotides agree with TRBD2. This CDR3 region has 14 residues. Trimming at V came to 6 bases and at J to 6 bases, leaving 6 bases not matched to a gene. Germline CDR1 is DFQATT and CDR2 is SNEGSKA (reference sequence). CDR3 DNA: TGCAGTGCGAGGACTAGCGGGAGGTGGAAGACCCAGTACTTC. This gives the protein CSARTSGRWKTQYF.

Only a few counts were recorded for this clonotype. The rearrangement uses TRBV20-1 and TRBJ1-1; D may be TRBD1 (5 bases). In germline, CDR1 is DFQATT, CDR2 SNEGSKA (reference sequence). Deletions cut 5 bases from V and 10 bases from J, with 14 bases between. CDR3 length equals 11 residues. DNA of the CDR3: TGCAGTGCTGGGGGAATAGGACGAGCTTTCTTT. This encodes CSAGGIGRAFF.

In this sample, this clonotype turned up a few times. The J gene is TRBJ1-2, the V gene TRBV6-1, with D hard to call. This CDR3 has 11 residues. V was clipped by 6 bases and J by 2 bases, with 4 bases between them. In germline, CDR1 is MNHNS, CDR2 SASEGT. The CDR3 DNA sequence: TGTGCCAGCAGACCAAACTATGGCTACACCTTC. Its translation: CASRPNYGYTF.

V and J are TRBV20-1 and TRBJ1-5, with D hard to call. This CDR3 comprises 15 residues. The V gene lost 1 base and the J gene lost 3 bases, with 13 bases spanning the gap. Germline assignment: CDR1 DFQATT and CDR2 SNEGSKA (reference sequence). CDR3 residues: CSARVSDGSNQPQHF. The CDR3 region has the DNA TGCAGTGCTAGAGTCTCCGACGGTTCCAATCAGCCCCAGCATTTT.

The chain is built from TRBV23-1 and TRBJ2-1, with D unresolved. TRBV23-1 is an ORF, with its function uncertain. Trimming left V 0 bases short and J 0 bases short, with 9 bases between. CDR3 length equals 16 residues. This chain's CDR3 is CASSQSASSSYNEQFF. CDR3 nucleotide sequence: TGCGCCAGCAGTCAATCGGCCAGCAGCTCCTACAATGAGCAGTTCTTC.

This chain uses TRBV10-2 with TRBJ1-2; tentative D call: TRBD1 (6 bases). Germline loops: CDR1 WSHSY, CDR2 SAAADI. The CDR3 consists of 13 residues. V lost 7 bases to trimming and J lost 3 bases, with 12 bases between them. Here the CDR3 DNA reads TGCGCCAGCACCCCGACAGGCGACTATGGCTACACCTTC. Amino acids: CASTPTGDYGYTF.

The CDR3 sequence: CASSFLAGGGYNEQFF. The CDR3 DNA follows: TGTGCCAGCAGCTTCTTGGCGGGAGGCGGCTACAATGAGCAGTTCTTC. The rearrangement links TRBV7-3 to TRBJ2-1; the match to TRBD2 covers 8 bases. Trimming cost V 3 bases and J 3 bases; bases outside gene matches: 7. CDR3 size: 16 residues. The germline CDR1 and CDR2 sequences are SGHTA and FQGTGA.

This sequence joins TRBV20-1 and TRBJ1-1; the D is unclear. Trimming took off 3 bases at V and 1 base at J, with 15 bases between the two ends. Germline V gene sequence: CDR1 DFQATT, CDR2 SNEGSKA (reference sequence). The length of the CDR3 is 15 residues. The CDR3 is CSASLLGLANTEAFF. The CDR3 coding sequence is TGCAGTGCTAGTCTTCTGGGGTTAGCGAACACTGAAGCTTTCTTT.

The chain employs TRBV30 and TRBJ2-7; D perhaps matches TRBD1 (6 bases). V was trimmed by 0 bases and J by 4 bases, leaving 13 bases between them. Germline CDR1 reads GTSNPN; CDR2 reads SVGIG (reference sequence). The CDR3 is made up of 14 amino acids. The CDR3 sequence: CAWSVLPQGYEQYF. Written as DNA, the CDR3 is TGTGCCTGGAGTGTACTACCACAGGGTTACGAGCAGTACTTC.

V gene TRBV19 combines with J gene TRBJ1-1; D gene unclear. This CDR3 comprises 15 residues. Germline V gene data show CDR1 as LNHDA and CDR2 as SQIVND (reference sequence). V was shortened by 5 bases and J by 4 bases, with 17 bases between the two germline ends. CDR3 residues: CASSLGPPRATEAFF. CDR3 DNA: TGTGCCAGTAGTCTTGGGCCTCCGAGGGCCACTGAAGCTTTCTTT.

A note on this clonotype: The junction and the germline gene differ at one end; a read error may be behind it. The gene calls are TRBV6-5 and TRBJ1-2, with 8 positions matching TRBD1. Germline V lookup: CDR1 MNHEY, CDR2 SVGAGI. The CDR3 length is 12 residues. CDR3 loop: CASSYNRGTEFF. Here the CDR3 DNA reads TGTGCCAGCAGTTACAACAGGGGGACAGAGTTCTTC.